Sequencing of this TCR beta chain was carried out in a study of T cells after yellow fever vaccination. This clonotype has a handful of counts. Its antigen is unknown. This CDR3 is 12 amino acids long. From germline, CDR1 is SGHAT and CDR2 FQNNGV. Whole-study results and caveats: Reappearing after the booster were most of the clones from primary vaccination (around 96% CD4, approximately 89% CD8). The study noted that FACS-sorted repertoires could contain abundant clonotypes contaminating from the bulk population.

MiXCR was run by TCRdb on the 5' RACE reads, yielding one entry per CDR3 protein. The profile shows hundreds of thousands of distinct CDR3 sequences, approximately 3.8% of them singletons. This chain connects TRBV11-2 to TRBJ1-6, with D uncertain. The origin of this receptor is a man aged 18 to 29 who received the YFV17D yellow fever vaccine. This specimen consisted of PBMCs, obtained on the day of the yellow fever booster vaccination. The CDR3 DNA follows: TGTGCGACCACTGCGGGGTTATCACCCCTCCACTTT. It encodes CATTAGLSPLHF.